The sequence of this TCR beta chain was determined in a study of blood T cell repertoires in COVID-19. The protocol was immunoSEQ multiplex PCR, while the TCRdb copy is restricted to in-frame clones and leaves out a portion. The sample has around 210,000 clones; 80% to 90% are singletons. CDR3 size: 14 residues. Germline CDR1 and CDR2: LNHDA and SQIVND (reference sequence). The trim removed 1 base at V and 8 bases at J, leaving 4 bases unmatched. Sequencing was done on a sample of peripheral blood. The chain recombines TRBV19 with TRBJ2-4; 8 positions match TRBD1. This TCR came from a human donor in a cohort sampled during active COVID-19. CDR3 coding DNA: TGTGCCAGTAGTATAGGCAGGGGGCGGGACATTCAGTACTTC. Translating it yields CASSIGRGRDIQYF.